This T cell receptor beta chain is from a study of blood T cell repertoires in COVID-19. Sequencing used immunoSEQ multiplex PCR; TCRdb keeps in-frame clones, though not all of them. The sample has a few hundred thousand clones; just under 90% are singletons. Participants' reported clinical history set cohort assignment. There are 11 residues in the CDR3. V lost 0 bases to trimming and J lost 9 bases, with 6 bases between them. The germline V gene encodes CDR1 SGHTS and CDR2 YDEGEE. The receptor was derived from a woman between 45 and 65 years old who had recovered from COVID-19. The sequenced sample consisted of PBMCs or T cells enriched from blood (not recorded which). This chain links TRBV5-8 with TRBJ1-1, with D uncertain. The CDR3 sequence: CASSLGQKAFF. The CDR3 nucleotides read TGTGCCAGCAGCTTGGGGCAGAAAGCTTTCTTT.